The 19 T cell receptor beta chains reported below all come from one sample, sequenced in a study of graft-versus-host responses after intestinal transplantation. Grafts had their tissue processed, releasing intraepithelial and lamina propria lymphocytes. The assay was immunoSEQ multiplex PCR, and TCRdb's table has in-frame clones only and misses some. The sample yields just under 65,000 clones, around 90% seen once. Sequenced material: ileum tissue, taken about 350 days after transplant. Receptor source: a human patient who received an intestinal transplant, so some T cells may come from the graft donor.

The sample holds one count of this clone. The CDR3 sequence: CASSQVTHTEAFF. The CDR3 region has the DNA TGCGCCAGCAGCCAGGTGACGCACACTGAAGCTTTCTTT. V and J are TRBV4-1 and TRBJ1-1; D call uncertain. CDR1 is MGHRA, CDR2 YSYEKL, per germline. Trimming took off 3 bases at V and 3 bases at J, with 8 bases between the two ends. The CDR3 is made up of 13 amino acids.

The CDR3 nucleotides are TGTGCCAGCAGCCCTATGGGGGGGACTGAAGCTTTCTTT. Protein sequence: CASSPMGGTEAFF. V is TRBV28 and J is TRBJ1-1; maybe TRBD1 (5 bases). This CDR3 is 13 amino acids long. Germline CDR1 and CDR2: MDHEN and SYDVKM. Between the trimmed V and J ends, which lost 6 bases and 5 bases, there was a span of 13 bases. Full variable domain (missing parts from reference TRBV28 and TRBJ1-1): DVKVTQSSRYLVKRTGEKVFLECVQDMDHENMFWYRQDPGLGLRLIYFSYDVKMKEKGDIPEGYSVSREKKERFSLILESASTNQTSMYLCASSPMGGTEAFFGQGTRLTVV.

The CDR3 loop reads CASIGQETQYF. The CDR3 DNA is TGCGCCAGCATTGGGCAAGAGACCCAGTACTTC. This chain connects TRBV5-1 to TRBJ2-5; D gene uncertain. From germline, CDR1 is SGHRS and CDR2 YFSETQ. The CDR3 runs 11 residues. Trimming took off 6 bases at V and 2 bases at J, with 5 bases between the two ends.

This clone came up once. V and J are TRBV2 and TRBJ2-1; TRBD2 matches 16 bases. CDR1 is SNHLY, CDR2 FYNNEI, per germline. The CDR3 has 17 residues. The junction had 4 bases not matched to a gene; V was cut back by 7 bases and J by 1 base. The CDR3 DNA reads TGTGCCAGCAAGGGACTAGCGGGGGGGTATTCCTACAATGAGCAGTTCTTC. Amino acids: CASKGLAGGYSYNEQFF.

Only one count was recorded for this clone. This CDR3 is CAWSAPPRGSDTQYF. CDR3 coding DNA: TGTGCCTGGAGTGCCCCACCTAGGGGGTCAGATACGCAGTATTTT. This rearrangement joins TRBV30 to TRBJ2-3; TRBD1 is a possible D gene (6 bases). Germline CDR1 GTSNPN, CDR2 SVGIG (reference sequence). The ends were cut back, 1 base at V and 4 bases at J, with 15 bases in the middle. This CDR3 comprises 15 residues.

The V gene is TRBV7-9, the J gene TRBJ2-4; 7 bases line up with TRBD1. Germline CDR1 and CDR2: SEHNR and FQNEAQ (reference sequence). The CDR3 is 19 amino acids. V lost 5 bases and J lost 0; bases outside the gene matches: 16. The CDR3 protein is CASSRPRAGGNLAKNIQYF. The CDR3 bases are TGTGCCAGCAGCCGACCCCGGGCAGGGGGTAACCTAGCCAAAAACATTCAGTACTTC.

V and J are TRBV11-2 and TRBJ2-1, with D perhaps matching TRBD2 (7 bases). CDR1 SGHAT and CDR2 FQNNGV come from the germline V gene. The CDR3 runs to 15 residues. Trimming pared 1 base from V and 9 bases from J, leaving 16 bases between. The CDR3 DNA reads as TGTGCCAGCAGCTTAGGATCTAGCGGAGGGGGTGAGCAGTTCTTC. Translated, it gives CASSLGSSGGGEQFF.

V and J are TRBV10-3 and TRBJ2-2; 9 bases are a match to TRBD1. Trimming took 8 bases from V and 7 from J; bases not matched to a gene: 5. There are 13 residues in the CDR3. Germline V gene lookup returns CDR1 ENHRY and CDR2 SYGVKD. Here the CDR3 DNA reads TGTGCCATCGGGACAGGGTCGGTCGGGGAGCTGTTTTTT. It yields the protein CAIGTGSVGELFF.

The CDR3 sequence is CASSADGANYGYTF. For the CDR3, the DNA is TGTGCCAGCAGTGCGGACGGAGCTAACTATGGCTACACCTTC. V is TRBV6-1 and J is TRBJ1-2; no clear D gene. Looked up from germline, CDR1 is MNHNS and CDR2 is SASEGT. This CDR3 contains 14 residues. Trimming stripped 4 bases from V and 0 bases from J, with 9 bases between.

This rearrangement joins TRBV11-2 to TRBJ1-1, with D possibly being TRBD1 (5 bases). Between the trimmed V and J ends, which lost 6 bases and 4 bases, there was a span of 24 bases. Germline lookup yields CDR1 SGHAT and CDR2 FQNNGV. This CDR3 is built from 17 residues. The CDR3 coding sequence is TGTGCCAGCAGTTTAAGGTCGGCAGGGATGTTGGTCACTGAAGCTTTCTTT. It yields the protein CASSLRSAGMLVTEAFF. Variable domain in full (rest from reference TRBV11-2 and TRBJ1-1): EAGVAQSPRYKIIEKRQSVAFWCNPISGHATLYWYQQILGQGPKLLIQFQNNGVVDDSQLPKDRFSAERLKGVDSTLKIQPAKLEDSAVYLCASSLRSAGMLVTEAFFGQGTRLTVV.

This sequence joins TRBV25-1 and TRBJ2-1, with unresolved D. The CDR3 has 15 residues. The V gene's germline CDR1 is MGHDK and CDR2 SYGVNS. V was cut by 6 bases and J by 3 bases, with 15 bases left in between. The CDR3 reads CASRDGLSLYNEQFF. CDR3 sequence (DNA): TGTGCCAGCAGGGATGGGCTGTCCCTCTACAATGAGCAGTTCTTC.

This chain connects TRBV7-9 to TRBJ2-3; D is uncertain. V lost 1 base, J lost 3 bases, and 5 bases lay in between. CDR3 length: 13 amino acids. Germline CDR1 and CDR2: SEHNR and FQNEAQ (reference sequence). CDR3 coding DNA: TGTGCCAGCAGCTTAGAGACAACAGATACGCAGTATTTT. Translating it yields CASSLETTDTQYF.

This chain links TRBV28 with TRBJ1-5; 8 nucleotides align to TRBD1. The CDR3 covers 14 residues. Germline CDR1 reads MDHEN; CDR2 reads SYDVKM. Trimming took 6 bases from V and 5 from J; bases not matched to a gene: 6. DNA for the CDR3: TGTGCCAGCAGCCTCCTGACAGGGGATCAGCCCCAGCATTTT. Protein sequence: CASSLLTGDQPQHF.

In DNA form, the CDR3 reads TGTGCCAGCAGCTTAGTGGTGGGTAGGGTGTACGAGCAGTACTTC. Translation gives CASSLVVGRVYEQYF. The rearrangement uses TRBV7-9 and TRBJ2-7; no reliable D call. The ends were cut back, 1 base at V and 4 bases at J, with 14 bases in the middle. Germline V gives CDR1 SEHNR, CDR2 FQNEAQ (reference sequence). There are 15 residues in the CDR3. The full variable domain, in which reference TRBV7-9 and TRBJ2-7 provide the parts outside the CDR3, is DTGVSQNPRHKITKRGQNVTFRCDPISEHNRLYWYRQTLGQGPEFLTYFQNEAQLEKSRLLSDRFSAERPKGSFSTLEIQRTEQGDSAMYLCASSLVVGRVYEQYFGPGTRLTVT.

CDR3 sequence: CASSPRTGGTKNIQYF. CDR3 bases: TGTGCCAGCAGCCCTCGGACAGGGGGCACCAAAAACATTCAGTACTTC. The chain employs TRBV9 and TRBJ2-4; 11 positions match TRBD1. V shed 4 bases, J shed 2 bases, and the junction held 5 bases outside the gene matches. The V gene's germline CDR1 is SGDLS and CDR2 YYNGEE. The CDR3 totals 16 residues. The variable domain in full, with the rest retrieved from reference TRBV9 and TRBJ2-4, is DSGVTQTPKHLITATGQRVTLRCSPRSGDLSVYWYQQSLDQGLQFLIQYYNGEERAKGNILERFSAQQFPDLHSELNLSSLELGDSALYFCASSPRTGGTKNIQYFGAGTRLSVL.

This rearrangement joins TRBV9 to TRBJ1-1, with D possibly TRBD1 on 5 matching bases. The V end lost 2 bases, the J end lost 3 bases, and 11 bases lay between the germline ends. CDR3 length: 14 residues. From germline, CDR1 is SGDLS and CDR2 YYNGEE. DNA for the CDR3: TGTGCCAGCAGCGTCGGGGACTGGGACACTGAAGCTTTCTTT. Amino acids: CASSVGDWDTEAFF.

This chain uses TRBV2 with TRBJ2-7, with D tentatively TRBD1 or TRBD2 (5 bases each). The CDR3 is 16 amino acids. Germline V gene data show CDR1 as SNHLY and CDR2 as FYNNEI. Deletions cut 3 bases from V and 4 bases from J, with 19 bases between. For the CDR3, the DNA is TGTGCCAGCAGTGACGGTGGGGCCCTACCGGGGTACGAGCAGTACTTC. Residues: CASSDGGALPGYEQYF.

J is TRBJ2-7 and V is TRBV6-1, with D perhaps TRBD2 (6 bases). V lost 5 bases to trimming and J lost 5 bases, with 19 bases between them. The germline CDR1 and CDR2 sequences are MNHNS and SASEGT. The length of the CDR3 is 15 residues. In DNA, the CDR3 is TGTGCCAGCAGTTTAGCGGTTTCCGGGACCCACGAGCAGTACTTC. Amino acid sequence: CASSLAVSGTHEQYF.

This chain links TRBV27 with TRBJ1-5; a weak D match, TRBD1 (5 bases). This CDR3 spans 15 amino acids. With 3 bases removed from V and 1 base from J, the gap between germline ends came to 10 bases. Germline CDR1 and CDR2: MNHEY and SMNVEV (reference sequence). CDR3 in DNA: TGTGCCAGCAGTTTGGGGCATAGCAGCAATCAGCCCCAGCATTTT. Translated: CASSLGHSSNQPQHF.